Below, one T cell receptor beta chain is given with its context. What it binds is not known. This entry belongs to a study of T cells after posttransplantation cyclophosphamide. Study-level points and caveats: Donor CD8+ memory clones often dominated recipient blood repertoires at later times. TRB overlap between skin or GI tissue T cells and blood was limited. TRB clonality was highly associated with recipient CMV seropositivity and reactivation.

Measured with immunoSEQ multiplex PCR; TCRdb has only the in-frame clones, and not every one. Of about 47,000 clones listed, approximately 94% are singletons. The related graft donor's blood sample was taken on the day of bone marrow donation. There are 15 residues in the CDR3. V was pared by 3 bases and J by 6 bases, with 4 bases of the junction left unmatched. Germline loops: CDR1 MNHEY, CDR2 SMNVEV (reference sequence). Sequenced: PBMCs. The V call is TRBV27, the J call TRBJ2-1; 11 positions agree with TRBD2. This clonotype originated in a woman aged 30 to 39 in good health and a related stem cell transplant donor. This CDR3 is CASSLTSGASNEQFF. The CDR3 DNA sequence: TGTGCCAGCAGTTTGACTAGCGGGGCGTCCAATGAGCAGTTCTTC.